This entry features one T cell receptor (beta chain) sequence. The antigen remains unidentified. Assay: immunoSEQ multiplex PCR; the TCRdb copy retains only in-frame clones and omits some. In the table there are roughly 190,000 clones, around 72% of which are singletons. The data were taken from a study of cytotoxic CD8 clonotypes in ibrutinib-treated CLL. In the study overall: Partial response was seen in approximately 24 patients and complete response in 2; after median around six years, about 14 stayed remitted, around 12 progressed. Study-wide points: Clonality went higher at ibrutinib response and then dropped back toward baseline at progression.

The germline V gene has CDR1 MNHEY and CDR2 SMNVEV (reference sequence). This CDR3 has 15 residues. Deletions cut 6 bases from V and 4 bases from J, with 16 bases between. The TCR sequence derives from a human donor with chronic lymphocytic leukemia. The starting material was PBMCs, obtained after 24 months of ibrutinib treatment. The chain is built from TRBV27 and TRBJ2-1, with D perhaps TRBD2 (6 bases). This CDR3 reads CASRRAGRNYNEQFF. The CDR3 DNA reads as TGTGCCAGCAGGCGGGCGGGACGAAATTACAATGAGCAGTTCTTC.